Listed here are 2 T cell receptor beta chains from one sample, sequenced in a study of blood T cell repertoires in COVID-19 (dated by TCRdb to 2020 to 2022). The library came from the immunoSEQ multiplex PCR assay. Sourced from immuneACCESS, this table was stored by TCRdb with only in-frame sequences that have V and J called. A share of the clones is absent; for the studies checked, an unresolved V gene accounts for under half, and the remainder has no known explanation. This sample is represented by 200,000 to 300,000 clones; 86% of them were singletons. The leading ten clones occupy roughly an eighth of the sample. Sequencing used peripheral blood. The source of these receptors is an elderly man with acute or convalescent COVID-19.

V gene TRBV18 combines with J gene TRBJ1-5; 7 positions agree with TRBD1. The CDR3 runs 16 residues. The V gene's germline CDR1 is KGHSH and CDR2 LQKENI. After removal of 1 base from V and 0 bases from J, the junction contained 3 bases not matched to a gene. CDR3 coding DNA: TGTGCCAGCTCACCACGGGGGACAGATAGCAATCAGCCCCAGCATTTT. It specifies CASSPRGTDSNQPQHF.

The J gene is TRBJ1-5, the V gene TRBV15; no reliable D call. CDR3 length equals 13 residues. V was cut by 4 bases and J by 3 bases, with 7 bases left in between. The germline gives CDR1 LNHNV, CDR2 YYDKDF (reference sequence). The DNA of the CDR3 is TGTGCCACCAGCACCGGGTCCAATCAGCCCCAGCATTTT. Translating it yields CATSTGSNQPQHF.